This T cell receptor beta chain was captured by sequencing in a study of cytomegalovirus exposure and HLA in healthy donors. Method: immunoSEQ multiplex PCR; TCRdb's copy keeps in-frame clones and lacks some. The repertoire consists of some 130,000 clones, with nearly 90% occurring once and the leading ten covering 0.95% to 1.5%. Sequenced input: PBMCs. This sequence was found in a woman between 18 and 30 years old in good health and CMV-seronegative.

The CDR3 reads CASSLRRQGAYEQYF. As DNA, the CDR3 is TGTGCCAGCAGCTTAAGGCGGCAAGGGGCCTACGAGCAGTACTTC. This chain links TRBV7-6 with TRBJ2-7; D might be TRBD1 (5 bases). Trimming left V 2 bases short and J 2 bases short, with 13 bases between. Germline V CDR1 and CDR2: SGHVS, FNYEAQ. The CDR3 extends over 15 amino acids.